These 3 T cell receptor beta chains were all obtained from the same sample, sequenced in a study of T cells in Graves' hyperthyroidism and ophthalmopathy. The investigators amplified TCR beta CDR3 regions from RNA transcripts. Initially, a first-round RT-PCR of the TCR CDR3 employed the HTBI primer set. Each CDR3 protein is one row after TCRdb ran MiXCR on the multiplex PCR reads. This sample carries fewer than 450,000 distinct CDR3 sequences, about 14% of them seen once, and the ten largest clones take approximately 27%. Specimen: blood. The receptors shown here come from a man aged 45-65 years with Graves' ophthalmopathy.

The chain has TRBV12-3 or TRBV12-4 and TRBJ2-3; D might be TRBD1 or TRBD2, each matching 5 bases. CDR3 length equals 14 residues. V was clipped by 11 bases and J by 1 base, with 16 bases between them. This CDR3 reads CAAPGPRGTDTQYF. The CDR3 coding sequence is TGTGCCGCCCCGGGGCCGCGGGGCACAGATACGCAGTATTTT.

This chain joins TRBV27 and TRBJ1-1; D uncertain. Trimming stripped 2 bases from V and 1 base from J, with 8 bases between. CDR1 and CDR2 from the germline V gene are MNHEY and SMNVEV (reference sequence). The CDR3 loop spans 14 amino acids. The CDR3 nucleotides read TGTGCCAGCAGTTTAGTTGCAGGGAACACTGAAGCTTTCTTT. Residues: CASSLVAGNTEAFF.

This clonotype was seen repeatedly, ten times or more. The chain is built from TRBV3-1 and TRBJ2-1; D call uncertain. The germline gives CDR1 LGHDT, CDR2 YNNKEL (reference sequence). Trimming took 0 bases from V and 5 from J, leaving 8 bases between them. The CDR3 is 14 residues long. DNA of the CDR3: TGTGCCAGCAGCCAAGATTACTCAAACAATGAGCAGTTCTTC. Protein: CASSQDYSNNEQFF.